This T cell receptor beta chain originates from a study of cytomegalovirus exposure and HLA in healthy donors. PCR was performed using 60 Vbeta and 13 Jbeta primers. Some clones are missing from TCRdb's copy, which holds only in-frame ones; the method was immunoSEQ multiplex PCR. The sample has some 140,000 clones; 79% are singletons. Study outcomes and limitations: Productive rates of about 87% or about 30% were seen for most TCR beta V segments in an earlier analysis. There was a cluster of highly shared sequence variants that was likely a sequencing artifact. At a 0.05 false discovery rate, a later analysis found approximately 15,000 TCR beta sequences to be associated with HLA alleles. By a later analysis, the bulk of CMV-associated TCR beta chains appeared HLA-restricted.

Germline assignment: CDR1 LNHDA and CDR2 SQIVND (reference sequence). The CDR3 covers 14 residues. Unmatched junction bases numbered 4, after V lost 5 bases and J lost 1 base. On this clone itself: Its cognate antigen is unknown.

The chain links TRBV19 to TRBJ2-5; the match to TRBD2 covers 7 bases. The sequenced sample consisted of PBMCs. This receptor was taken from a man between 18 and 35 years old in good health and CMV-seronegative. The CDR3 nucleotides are TGTGCCAGTAGTCCCCGGACTAGCCAAGAGACCCAGTACTTC. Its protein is CASSPRTSQETQYF.